This record concerns one T cell receptor (beta chain) sequence. This record comes from a study of blood T cell repertoires in COVID-19. Profiling relied on immunoSEQ multiplex PCR, and the TCRdb table lists in-frame clones only, not all of them. The table shows more than 300,000 clones, with under 90% occurring only once. This sequence originates from a man between 25 and 39 years old who had recovered from COVID-19. The specimen was PBMCs or T cells enriched from blood (not recorded which).

The CDR3 DNA reads TGTGCCAGCAGTGACCCGGACAATGAGCAGTTCTTC. It yields the protein CASSDPDNEQFF. The chain links TRBV2 to TRBJ2-1, with D uncertain. CDR3 size: 12 residues. Germline values: CDR1 SNHLY, CDR2 FYNNEI. Trimming removed 3 bases from V and 5 bases from J, with 5 bases in between.